This passage covers 9 T cell receptor beta chains from one sample sequenced in a study of neurological immune-mediated disorders. TCRdb analysed the 5' RACE reads with MiXCR anew, one entry per CDR3 protein. The repertoire has about 74,000 distinct CDR3 sequences, 5.2% of them found once; the top ten carry about 7.4%. The specimen sequenced was PBMCs. Receptor source: a young man with multiple sclerosis.

This clonotype was picked up many times. The chain joins TRBV12-3 or TRBV12-4 to TRBJ2-3, with D maybe TRBD2 (7 bases). Trimming cost V 5 bases and J 7 bases, with 28 bases left between them. The CDR3 runs to 18 residues. CDR3 loop: CASSPVFRGATITNTQYF. Here the CDR3 DNA reads TGTGCCAGCAGTCCAGTATTTCGGGGGGCAACAATCACGAATACGCAGTATTTT.

This clonotype has ten or more counts. This chain links TRBV7-2 with TRBJ2-1, with 9 nucleotides matching TRBD2. The CDR3 length is 18 residues. After removal of 5 bases from V and 0 bases from J, the junction contained 11 bases not matched to a gene. CDR1 is SGHTA and CDR2 is FQGNSA in the germline V gene. The CDR3: CASSPNLRLADSYNEQFF. The DNA of the CDR3 is TGTGCCAGCAGCCCAAACCTGCGACTAGCGGACTCCTACAATGAGCAGTTCTTC. The variable domain in full, with the rest retrieved from reference TRBV7-2 and TRBJ2-1, is GAGVSQSPSNKVTEKGKDVELRCDPISGHTALYWYRQSLGQGLEFLIYFQGNSAPDKSGLPSDRFSAERTGGSVSTLTIQRTQQEDSAVYLCASSPNLRLADSYNEQFFGPGTRLTVL.

This clonotype was counted at least ten times. The chain couples TRBV2 to TRBJ2-5, with 12 positions matching TRBD2. Trimming at V came to 4 bases and at J to 5 bases, leaving 5 bases not matched to a gene. The CDR3 is 15 amino acids. Per germline, CDR1 SNHLY and CDR2 FYNNEI. CDR3 bases: TGTGCCAGCAGTGCTAGCGGGAGGGCCATGGAGACCCAGTACTTC. This translates into CASSASGRAMETQYF.

This clonotype was detected many times. This chain joins TRBV3-1 and TRBJ1-1; 9 nucleotides agree with TRBD1. The CDR3 length is 14 residues. Unmatched junction bases numbered 2, after V lost 5 bases and J lost 1 base. Per the germline V gene, CDR1 is LGHDT and CDR2 is YNNKEL (reference sequence). The CDR3 reads CASSADRGNTEAFF. The CDR3 DNA reads TGTGCCAGCAGCGCGGACAGGGGGAACACTGAAGCTTTCTTT.

The rearrangement uses TRBV6-2 or TRBV6-3 and TRBJ2-7; possible D gene TRBD2, 5 bases. V lost 5 bases, J lost 6 bases, and 11 bases lay in between. Germline values: CDR1 MNHEY, CDR2 SVGEGT. This CDR3 comprises 12 residues. Here the CDR3 DNA reads TGTGCCAGCAGTAAAGGTCTAGCCGAGCAGTACTTC. This encodes CASSKGLAEQYF.

This clonotype was recorded at least ten times. One end of the junction varies from germline; a read error may be responsible. DNA of the CDR3: TGTGCCAGCAGTTACTCGAGCAGGGCGACTTCACCCCTCAACTTT. Protein product: CASSYSSRATSPLNF. This sequence joins TRBV6-6 and TRBJ1-6; perhaps TRBD1 as D (5 bases). Germline CDR1 is MNHNY and CDR2 is SVGAGI (reference sequence). The CDR3 sequence is 15 residues long.

This clonotype was observed many times. The chain joins TRBV7-9 to TRBJ2-5; 7 bases align to TRBD1. The CDR3 has 14 residues. Germline CDR1 and CDR2: SEHNR and FQNEAQ (reference sequence). J lost 5 bases, V lost 5 bases, and 8 bases had no gene match. The CDR3 DNA sequence: TGTGCCAGCAGCACGAGCACAGGGGTCGAGACCCAGTACTTC. Translation gives CASSTSTGVETQYF.

This clonotype was detected ten times or more. V is TRBV5-6 and J is TRBJ1-5, with D hard to call. The germline V and J ends were trimmed by 2 bases and 1 base, with 10 bases remaining between them. CDR1 and CDR2 (germline): SGHDT, YYEEEE. CDR3 length: 15 residues. The CDR3 nucleotides are TGTGCCAGCAGCTTTATCGGCACGAGCAATCAGCCCCAGCATTTT. Its translation: CASSFIGTSNQPQHF.

This clonotype was found many times. The chain has TRBV20-1 and TRBJ2-5; D unclear. CDR3 length: 12 amino acids. Trimming stripped 6 bases from V and 7 bases from J, with 15 bases between. The V gene's germline CDR1 is DFQATT and CDR2 SNEGSKA (reference sequence). The CDR3 DNA reads TGCAGTGCCCGAGATCGTATTGGGACCCAGTACTTC. Translated: CSARDRIGTQYF.